Sequencing of this TCR beta chain was carried out in a study of memory CD4+ T cells and cytomegalovirus serostatus. The sort gate was single viable CD3+CD4+CD8-CD45RO+ cells for memory CD4+ T cells. With regard to this clone: Its target is not known.

Some clones are missing from TCRdb's copy, which holds only in-frame ones; the method was immunoSEQ multiplex PCR. The top ten clones hold 1.2% of a sample with approximately 46,000 clones, roughly 74% of them seen once. Germline CDR1 reads MNHNY; CDR2 reads SVGAGI (reference sequence). The CDR3 runs 15 residues. V lost 2 bases and J lost 6; bases outside the gene matches: 5. Overall study findings and caveats: 67 of 164 known CMV-associated TCRbeta sequences appeared in CD4+ memory.

The sample was memory CD4+ T cells from blood. This sequence was found in an adult in good health and CMV-seropositive. The rearrangement uses TRBV6-6 and TRBJ1-2; 11 nucleotides agree with TRBD1. For the CDR3, the DNA is TGTGCCAGCAGTTACCAGGACAGGGGGCGGCATGGCTACACCTTC. Amino acid sequence: CASSYQDRGRHGYTF.